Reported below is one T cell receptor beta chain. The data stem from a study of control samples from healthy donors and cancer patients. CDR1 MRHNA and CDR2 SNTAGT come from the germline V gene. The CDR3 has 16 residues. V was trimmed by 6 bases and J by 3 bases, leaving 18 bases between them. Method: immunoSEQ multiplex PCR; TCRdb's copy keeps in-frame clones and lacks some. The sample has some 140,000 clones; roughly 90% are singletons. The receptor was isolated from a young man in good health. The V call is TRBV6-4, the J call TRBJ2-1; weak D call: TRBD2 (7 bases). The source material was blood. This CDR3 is CASSVKGGVGYNEQFF. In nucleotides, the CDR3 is TGTGCCAGCAGCGTAAAAGGGGGGGTCGGCTACAATGAGCAGTTCTTC.